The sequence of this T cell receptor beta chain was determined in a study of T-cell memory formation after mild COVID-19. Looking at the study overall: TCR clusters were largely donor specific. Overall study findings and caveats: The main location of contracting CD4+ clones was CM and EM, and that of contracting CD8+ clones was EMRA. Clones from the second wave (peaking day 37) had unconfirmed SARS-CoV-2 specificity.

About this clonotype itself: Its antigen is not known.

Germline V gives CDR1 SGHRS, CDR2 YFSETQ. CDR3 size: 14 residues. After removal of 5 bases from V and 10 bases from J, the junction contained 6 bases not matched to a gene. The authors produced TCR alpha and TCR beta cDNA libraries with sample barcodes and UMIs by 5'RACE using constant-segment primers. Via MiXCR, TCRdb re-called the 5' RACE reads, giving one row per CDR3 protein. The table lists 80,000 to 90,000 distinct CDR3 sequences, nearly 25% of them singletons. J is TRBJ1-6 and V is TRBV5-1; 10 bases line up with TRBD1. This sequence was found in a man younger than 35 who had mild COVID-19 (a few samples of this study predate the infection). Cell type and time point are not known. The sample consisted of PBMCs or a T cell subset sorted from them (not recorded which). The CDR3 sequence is CASRSGTGVSPLHF. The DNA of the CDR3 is TGCGCCAGCAGGTCCGGGACAGGGGTCTCACCCCTCCACTTT.